Included here is one T cell receptor beta chain sequence, with context. The data were taken from a study of blood T cell repertoires in COVID-19. The overall study: Acute and convalescent COVID-19 samples came from the United States, Italy and Spain.

With 6 bases clipped from V and 7 bases from J, the junction kept 4 bases outside the gene matches. The CDR3 spans 12 residues. Germline V lookup: CDR1 MNHEY, CDR2 SVGAGI. Under the authors' procedure: Amplified reference gene primers provided the basis for estimating nucleated cell counts. Assay: immunoSEQ multiplex PCR; the TCRdb copy retains only in-frame clones and omits some. The V and J calls and clone size are taken from that table; D and trimming were inferred from the DNA. The data show roughly 150,000 clones, about 86% seen once. Sequencing was performed on PBMCs or T cells enriched from blood (not recorded which). The V call is TRBV6-5, the J call TRBJ1-1; TRBD1 matches at 8 bases. The TCR comes from a middle-aged man who had recovered from COVID-19. CDR3 coding DNA: TGTGCCAGCAGCCAAGACAGGGGTGAAGCTTTCTTT. Translating gives CASSQDRGEAFF.